The 23 T cell receptor beta chains below were found in one sample sequenced in a study of T cell responses to AZD1222 COVID-19 vaccine. Clones were read by immunoSEQ multiplex PCR, and TCRdb kept only the in-frame ones, dropping some. The sample contains approximately 270,000 clones, 90% to 95% of which appear only once. Source: peripheral blood, taken 28 days after the second AZD1222 dose. These receptors all come from an adult who received the AZD1222 COVID-19 vaccine.

This clone was observed a single time. V gene TRBV10-1 combines with J gene TRBJ1-5, with D unclear. Trimming cost V 0 bases and J 2 bases, with 17 bases left between them. The CDR3 is 18 amino acids. From germline, CDR1 is WNHNN and CDR2 SYGVQD (reference sequence). The CDR3 loop is CASSESVWCRYGNQPQHF. In nucleotides, the CDR3 is TGCGCCAGCAGTGAGTCGGTCTGGTGCAGGTATGGCAATCAGCCCCAGCATTTT.

The rearrangement uses TRBV7-2 and TRBJ2-7; D might be TRBD1 (6 bases). The CDR3 is 15 amino acids. V lost 5 bases, J lost 0 bases, and 14 bases lay in between. Germline V lookup: CDR1 SGHTA, CDR2 FQGNSA. The CDR3, as DNA: TGTGCCAGCAGCAATTACCGGGACATCTCCTACGAGCAGTACTTC. Protein: CASSNYRDISYEQYF.

In nucleotides, the CDR3 is TGTGCCAGCAGTTATTCTACAGGACTCAATCAGCCCCAGCATTTT. This encodes CASSYSTGLNQPQHF. V and J are TRBV6-6 and TRBJ1-5, with D perhaps TRBD1 (5 bases). CDR1 and CDR2 (germline): MNHNY, SVGAGI (reference sequence). V was clipped by 3 bases and J by 3 bases, with 12 bases between them. The CDR3 spans 15 residues.

This chain joins TRBV10-3 and TRBJ1-2; D is unresolved. Per the germline V gene, CDR1 is ENHRY and CDR2 is SYGVKD. This CDR3 region has 13 residues. With 3 bases removed from V and 5 bases from J, the gap between germline ends came to 10 bases. In DNA, the CDR3 is TGTGCCATCAGTGACAGGAGCCGATATGGCTACACCTTC. Amino acid sequence: CAISDRSRYGYTF.

CDR3 DNA: TGTGCCAGTAGTATCAATTCCGTTCCTAGGTCCGGTGGCTACACCTTC. Protein product: CASSINSVPRSGGYTF. The chain is built from TRBV19 and TRBJ1-2; no definite D call. Looked up from germline, CDR1 is LNHDA and CDR2 is SQIVND (reference sequence). CDR3 length: 16 amino acids. V shed 3 bases and J shed 7 bases, with 21 bases lying between them.

This clone was counted only a few times. The gene calls are TRBV6-5 and TRBJ1-1; 10 nucleotides agree with TRBD1. Germline V gives CDR1 MNHEY, CDR2 SVGAGI. CDR3 length: 14 amino acids. With V trimmed by 5 bases and J by 3 bases, 3 bases remained unmatched. CDR3 DNA: TGTGCCAGCAGTCAGGACAGGGGGGACACTGAAGCTTTCTTT. Residues: CASSQDRGDTEAFF.

V and J are TRBV5-1 and TRBJ2-7; possibly TRBD2 for D (5 bases). This CDR3 has 13 amino acids. The germline V gene has CDR1 SGHRS and CDR2 YFSETQ. Trimming pared 4 bases from V and 5 bases from J, leaving 13 bases between. Here the CDR3 reads CASSDGLRHEQYF. The CDR3 DNA follows: TGCGCCAGCAGCGATGGACTGCGCCACGAGCAGTACTTC.

The V call is TRBV11-2, the J call TRBJ2-7; D is possibly TRBD2 (6 bases). CDR3 length: 13 residues. The V end lost 5 bases, the J end lost 1 base, and 9 bases lay between the germline ends. The V gene's germline CDR1 is SGHAT and CDR2 FQNNGV. The CDR3 loop reads CASSPGLSYEQYF. CDR3 sequence (DNA): TGTGCCAGCAGCCCGGGACTTTCCTACGAGCAGTACTTC.

This chain uses TRBV5-1 with TRBJ2-5, with D possibly TRBD1 on 5 matching bases. In germline, CDR1 is SGHRS, CDR2 YFSETQ. V shed 4 bases and J shed 1 base, with 8 bases lying between them. This CDR3 is 13 amino acids long. In DNA, the CDR3 is TGCGCCAGCAGCCAGGGATTCCAAGAGACCCAGTACTTC. Encoded protein: CASSQGFQETQYF.

The rearrangement links TRBV5-1 to TRBJ2-7; 7 bases map to TRBD1. The CDR3 is made up of 14 amino acids. Germline-derived CDR1 and CDR2 are SGHRS and YFSETQ. J lost 6 bases, V lost 0 bases, and 6 bases had no gene match. CDR3 in DNA: TGCGCCAGCAGCTTGGTTACAGGGGTGGCCGAGCAGTACTTC. It translates to CASSLVTGVAEQYF.

This clone was observed a single time. The genes are TRBV29-1 and TRBJ1-1, with a weak D call TRBD1 (6 bases). The CDR3 extends over 13 amino acids. The V end was cut by 4 bases, the J end by 1 base, with 10 bases between. From germline, CDR1 is SQVTM and CDR2 ANQGSEA. The CDR3 sequence is CSVVGRGNTEAFF. The CDR3 coding sequence is TGCAGCGTTGTAGGCAGGGGGAACACTGAAGCTTTCTTT.

The chain carries TRBV6-5 and TRBJ2-7, with TRBD1 identical over 9 bases. The germline gives CDR1 MNHEY, CDR2 SVGAGI. V lost 0 bases to trimming and J lost 3 bases; unmatched junction nucleotides: 6. This CDR3 spans 16 amino acids. The DNA for the CDR3 is TGTGCCAGCAGTTACTCCGGGACAGGGAACTACTACGAGCAGTACTTC. Translated: CASSYSGTGNYYEQYF.

The chain links TRBV20-1 to TRBJ1-1; 9 bases map to TRBD1. Germline values: CDR1 DFQATT, CDR2 SNEGSKA (reference sequence). J lost 13 bases, V lost 2 bases, and 5 bases had no gene match. CDR3 length: 11 residues. CDR3 nucleotides: TGCAGTGCTAGACGGGACAGGGAGGGTTTCTTT. As protein: CSARRDREGFF.

In its sample, this clone was seen once. The rearrangement joins TRBV6-5 to TRBJ1-1; 7 bases match TRBD1. Germline V gene data show CDR1 as MNHEY and CDR2 as SVGAGI. Unmatched junction bases numbered 4, after V lost 2 bases and J lost 4 bases. The CDR3 has 14 amino acids. Here the CDR3 DNA reads TGTGCCAGCAGTTACACGGACAGGTCCACTGAAGCTTTCTTT. This gives the protein CASSYTDRSTEAFF.

The chain couples TRBV7-2 to TRBJ2-7; 8 bases map to TRBD2. J lost 0 bases, V lost 5 bases, and 6 bases had no gene match. Germline V gene data show CDR1 as SGHTA and CDR2 as FQGNSA. This CDR3 contains 15 residues. The CDR3 nucleotides are TGTGCCAGCAGCCAAAGGCGGGGGGCCTCCTACGAGCAGTACTTC. It yields the protein CASSQRRGASYEQYF. Complete variable domain (other parts from reference TRBV7-2 and TRBJ2-7): GAGVSQSPSNKVTEKGKDVELRCDPISGHTALYWYRQSLGQGLEFLIYFQGNSAPDKSGLPSDRFSAERTGGSVSTLTIQRTQQEDSAVYLCASSQRRGASYEQYFGPGTRLTVT.

The V and J genes are TRBV4-1 and TRBJ2-7; 7 nucleotides line up with TRBD2. Germline CDR1 MGHRA, CDR2 YSYEKL. V dropped 3 bases and J dropped 2; count of bases not matched to a gene: 7. The CDR3 loop spans 15 amino acids. This chain's CDR3 is CASSHTSASTYEQYF. The DNA for the CDR3 is TGCGCCAGCAGCCATACTAGCGCCTCCACCTACGAGCAGTACTTC.

The J gene is TRBJ2-1, the V gene TRBV4-1; D perhaps matches TRBD2 (5 bases). The V end was cut by 1 base, the J end by 0 bases, with 13 bases between. CDR3 size: 17 residues. Germline V lookup: CDR1 MGHRA, CDR2 YSYEKL. In nucleotides, the CDR3 is TGCGCCAGCAGCCAAGTCTCGGGATACAGCTCCTACAATGAGCAGTTCTTC. Amino acid sequence: CASSQVSGYSSYNEQFF.

The chain combines TRBV5-1 with TRBJ2-7; D perhaps matches TRBD1 (6 bases). With 5 bases removed from V and 2 bases from J, the gap between germline ends came to 14 bases. This CDR3 region has 14 residues. CDR1 SGHRS and CDR2 YFSETQ come from the germline V gene. The CDR3 DNA reads TGCGCCAGCAGTAAAAGGGGACAAGCCTACGAGCAGTACTTC. Translated, it gives CASSKRGQAYEQYF. The full variable domain, with the rest looked up from reference TRBV5-1 and TRBJ2-7, is KAGVTQTPRYLIKTRGQQVTLSCSPISGHRSVSWYQQTPGQGLQFLFEYFSETQRNKGNFPGRFSGRQFSNSRSEMNVSTLELGDSALYLCASSKRGQAYEQYFGPGTRLTVT.

This chain connects TRBV21-1 to TRBJ2-5; the table's D call, TRBD2, was not checked against the DNA. TRBV21-1 is designated a pseudogene. This CDR3 region has 17 residues. CDR3 amino acids: CASSKGSSGRASETQYF. The CDR3 DNA is TGTGCCAGCAGCAAAGGTTCTAGCGGGAGGGCCTCAGAGACCCAGTACTTC.

The V gene is TRBV6-5, the J gene TRBJ1-2; 9 nucleotides align to TRBD1. The CDR3 covers 14 residues. The V gene's germline CDR1 is MNHEY and CDR2 SVGAGI. V was pared by 6 bases and J by 4 bases, with 6 bases of the junction left unmatched. CDR3: CASSRQGVGYGYTF. The CDR3 coding sequence is TGTGCCAGCAGCCGACAGGGGGTCGGCTATGGCTACACCTTC.

This rearrangement joins TRBV4-2 to TRBJ2-3; the D call may be TRBD1 or TRBD2 (5 bases each). Between the trimmed V and J ends, which lost 2 bases and 2 bases, there was a span of 11 bases. This CDR3 has 15 amino acids. Germline V lookup: CDR1 LGHNA, CDR2 YNFKEQ. The CDR3 DNA is TGTGCCAGCAGCCAACCGGGACCCTCCACAGATACGCAGTATTTT. It encodes CASSQPGPSTDTQYF.

The chain couples TRBV29-1 to TRBJ2-7; D possibly uses TRBD1 or TRBD2 (5 bases each). The CDR3 contains 11 residues. CDR1 SQVTM and CDR2 ANQGSEA come from the germline V gene. V shed 6 bases and J shed 7 bases, with 13 bases lying between them. The CDR3 bases are TGCAGCGTCGTTAGTTGGGGGGAGCAGTACTTC. It yields the protein CSVVSWGEQYF.

This chain links TRBV28 with TRBJ1-2, with D uncertain. CDR1 MDHEN and CDR2 SYDVKM come from the germline V gene. Between the trimmed V and J ends, which lost 6 bases and 8 bases, there was a span of 10 bases. The CDR3 has 11 amino acids. The CDR3 region is CASRASVGYTF. The CDR3 region has the DNA TGTGCCAGCAGAGCATCCGTAGGCTACACCTTC.